The 15 T cell receptor beta chains below come from one sample, sequenced in a study of T cells after yellow fever vaccination. MiXCR was run by TCRdb on the 5' RACE reads, yielding one entry per CDR3 protein. This table has 550,000 to 750,000 distinct CDR3 sequences, roughly 14% appearing once. Material: PBMCs, obtained on the day of the yellow fever booster vaccination. These receptors were obtained from a man between 25 and 39 years old who received the YFV17D yellow fever vaccine.

The V and J genes are TRBV7-7 and TRBJ2-3, with a weak D call TRBD1 (5 bases). Germline CDR1 and CDR2: SSHAT and FNYEAQ (reference sequence). The ends were cut back, 5 bases at V and 0 bases at J, with 12 bases in the middle. The CDR3 has 15 amino acids. CDR3 region: CASSQGWGSTDTQYF. The CDR3 DNA reads as TGTGCCAGCAGCCAGGGCTGGGGTAGCACAGATACGCAGTATTTT.

J is TRBJ2-7 and V is TRBV28; tentatively, D is TRBD1 (5 bases). V was clipped by 2 bases and J by 0 bases, with 20 bases between them. This CDR3 is built from 18 residues. CDR1 and CDR2 (germline): MDHEN, SYDVKM. The DNA for the CDR3 is TGTGCCAGCAGTTTAACCCCCTGGGGCGAGGAAGACTCCTACGAGCAGTACTTC. Translated: CASSLTPWGEEDSYEQYF.

The CDR3 DNA follows: TGTGCCAGCAGCTTAATACAGGGCGACACCGGGGAGCTGTTTTTT. This translates into CASSLIQGDTGELFF. V usage is TRBV7-9 and J usage is TRBJ2-2; weak D call: TRBD1 (6 bases). Trimming removed 2 bases from V and 3 bases from J, with 10 bases in between. CDR3 length: 15 amino acids. In germline, CDR1 is SEHNR, CDR2 FQNEAQ (reference sequence).

The V gene is TRBV11-2, the J gene TRBJ2-7, with 14 nucleotides matching TRBD2. CDR3 length: 18 residues. V lost 4 bases and J lost 1; bases outside the gene matches: 9. From germline, CDR1 is SGHAT and CDR2 FQNNGV. For the CDR3, the DNA is TGTGCCAGCAGCTCCGGATCGGGACTAGCGGGAGAATCCTACGAGCAGTACTTC. Translating gives CASSSGSGLAGESYEQYF.

There are a few counts of this clonotype. The V call is TRBV20-1, the J call TRBJ1-1, with a tentative D call TRBD1 (5 bases). Germline lookup yields CDR1 DFQATT and CDR2 SNEGSKA (reference sequence). V lost 0 bases and J lost 12, with 8 bases in between. There are 10 residues in the CDR3. CDR3 sequence: CSARELGPFF. As DNA, the CDR3 is TGCAGTGCTAGAGAGTTGGGACCTTTCTTT.

This clonotype was found a few times. This chain uses TRBV27 with TRBJ2-3; no reliable D call. The CDR3 has 13 amino acids. In germline, CDR1 is MNHEY, CDR2 SMNVEV (reference sequence). Deletions cut 6 bases from V and 1 base from J, with 8 bases between. The CDR3 protein is CASRQTGTDTQYF. CDR3 DNA: TGTGCCAGCAGACAGACCGGCACAGATACGCAGTATTTT.

This clonotype appeared a few times. J is TRBJ2-7 and V is TRBV4-2; unclear D gene. Germline assignment: CDR1 LGHNA and CDR2 YNFKEQ. The CDR3 spans 17 residues. Trimming stripped 4 bases from V and 0 bases from J, with 19 bases between. The CDR3 DNA reads TGTGCCAGCAGCCGGCAAATGGGTCGAGGCATCTCCTACGAGCAGTACTTC. As protein: CASSRQMGRGISYEQYF.

The V gene is TRBV25-1, the J gene TRBJ2-5, with 7 bases fitting TRBD2. Germline loops: CDR1 MGHDK, CDR2 SYGVNS. Trimming took 6 bases from V and 4 from J; bases not matched to a gene: 14. The CDR3 totals 16 residues. CDR3 bases: TGTGCCAGCAGCTCCGGGACTACCGCCGTTGGAGAGACCCAGTACTTC. It translates to CASSSGTTAVGETQYF. The variable domain in full, with the rest retrieved from reference TRBV25-1 and TRBJ2-5, is EADIYQTPRYLVIGTGKKITLECSQTMGHDKMYWYQQDPGMELHLIHYSYGVNSTEKGDLSSESTVSRIRTEHFPLTLESARPSHTSQYLCASSSGTTAVGETQYFGPGTRLLVL.

The chain recombines TRBV28 with TRBJ2-3; a possible D gene is TRBD2 (5 bases). This CDR3 comprises 11 residues. Per the germline V gene, CDR1 is MDHEN and CDR2 is SYDVKM. V shed 7 bases and J shed 6 bases, with 8 bases lying between them. CDR3: CASTRRDTQYF. DNA of the CDR3: TGTGCCAGCACCAGGAGGGATACGCAGTATTTT.

The chain couples TRBV5-6 to TRBJ2-7, with a possible D match to TRBD2 (6 bases). CDR1 is SGHDT and CDR2 is YYEEEE in the germline V gene. The CDR3 contains 17 residues. Trimming stripped 7 bases from V and 3 bases from J, with 26 bases between. CDR3 region: CASGPGQSGRWIYEQYF. CDR3 in DNA: TGTGCCAGCGGCCCAGGCCAGAGCGGGCGGTGGATCTACGAGCAGTACTTC.

There are a few counts of this clonotype. The genes are TRBV30 and TRBJ2-7; 7 bases fit TRBD1. The CDR3 loop spans 11 amino acids. V gave up 8 bases and J gave up 1 base; unmatched junction bases: 2. Germline V gene data show CDR1 as GTSNPN and CDR2 as SVGIG (reference sequence). DNA for the CDR3: TGTGCCGGGGACAGATCCTACGAGCAGTACTTC. This translates into CAGDRSYEQYF.

This clonotype was counted a few times. This chain joins TRBV12-3 or TRBV12-4 and TRBJ2-1; tentatively, D is TRBD1 or TRBD2 (5 bases each). Trimming pared 6 bases from V and 10 bases from J, leaving 22 bases between. The CDR3 covers 15 residues. The CDR3 loop reads CASRTSGTVSWEQFF. CDR3 DNA: TGTGCCAGCAGGACGTCCGGGACGGTTAGTTGGGAGCAGTTCTTC.

This clonotype was detected ten times or more. The chain links TRBV5-5 to TRBJ2-3, with 7 bases that match TRBD2. This CDR3 has 16 residues. Per germline, CDR1 SGHKS and CDR2 YYEKEE (reference sequence). Trimming at V came to 4 bases and at J to 1 base, leaving 9 bases not matched to a gene. Here the CDR3 DNA reads TGTGCCAGCAGCGTGGGAGCGGGGATTGGCACAGATACGCAGTATTTT. This sequence encodes CASSVGAGIGTDTQYF.

This chain links TRBV7-2 with TRBJ1-1; 7 bases map to TRBD1. J lost 4 bases, V lost 4 bases, and 6 bases had no gene match. This CDR3 has 14 amino acids. Germline V gives CDR1 SGHTA, CDR2 FQGNSA. The CDR3 DNA reads as TGTGCCAGCAGCTCGCAGGGGGTAGGCACTGAAGCTTTCTTT. This translates into CASSSQGVGTEAFF.

A few counts support this clonotype. The gene calls are TRBV6-1 and TRBJ2-1; 10 nucleotides line up with TRBD2. Germline V CDR1 and CDR2: MNHNS, SASEGT. This CDR3 is 14 amino acids long. With V trimmed by 5 bases and J by 7 bases, 5 bases remained unmatched. CDR3 in amino acids: CASSRGTSVNEQFF. The CDR3 nucleotides read TGTGCCAGCAGTCGCGGGACTAGCGTTAATGAGCAGTTCTTC.